Each of the 14 T cell receptor beta chains below was sequenced from the same sample in a study of blood T cell repertoires in COVID-19. The protocol was immunoSEQ multiplex PCR, while the TCRdb copy is restricted to in-frame clones and leaves out a portion. The repertoire holds about 140,000 clones, roughly three quarters seen once, with about 2% in the top ten. The sequencing input was peripheral blood. Receptor source: a woman in her sixties or seventies with acute or convalescent COVID-19.

A remark on this clone: One junction end does not reproduce the germline sequence, and a read error may be involved. This chain uses TRBV29-1 with TRBJ1-2, with D perhaps matching TRBD1 (6 bases). CDR3 length: 9 residues. The germline V gene encodes CDR1 SQVTM and CDR2 ANQGSEA. Here the CDR3 DNA reads TGCAGCGTCGCCGGGACACGACAGTTC. Protein sequence: CSVAGTRQF.

The V and J genes are TRBV9 and TRBJ2-3; D is perhaps TRBD2 (7 bases). In germline, CDR1 is SGDLS, CDR2 YYNGEE. Trimming took 6 bases from V and 4 from J, leaving 12 bases between them. This CDR3 is built from 13 residues. As DNA, the CDR3 is TGTGCCAGCAACCGAGGGGGGGCAGATACGCAGTATTTT. It codes for CASNRGGADTQYF. The complete variable domain, with remaining parts taken from reference TRBV9 and TRBJ2-3, reads DSGVTQTPKHLITATGQRVTLRCSPRSGDLSVYWYQQSLDQGLQFLIQYYNGEERAKGNILERFSAQQFPDLHSELNLSSLELGDSALYFCASNRGGADTQYFGPGTRLTVL.

This rearrangement joins TRBV7-2 to TRBJ1-1; 8 bases map to TRBD1. Germline V gene data show CDR1 as SGHTA and CDR2 as FQGNSA. V lost 4 bases and J lost 7; bases outside the gene matches: 8. The CDR3 sequence is 14 residues long. The DNA for the CDR3 is TGTGCCAGCAGCTCCCGGACAGGGTGGAATGAAGCTTTCTTT. Protein: CASSSRTGWNEAFF. The variable domain in full, with the rest retrieved from reference TRBV7-2 and TRBJ1-1, is GAGVSQSPSNKVTEKGKDVELRCDPISGHTALYWYRQSLGQGLEFLIYFQGNSAPDKSGLPSDRFSAERTGGSVSTLTIQRTQQEDSAVYLCASSSRTGWNEAFFGQGTRLTVV.

The chain employs TRBV20-1 and TRBJ2-3, with a possible D match to TRBD2 (5 bases). The CDR3 has 11 residues. The germline gives CDR1 DFQATT, CDR2 SNEGSKA (reference sequence). With 2 bases removed from V and 6 bases from J, the gap between germline ends came to 6 bases. The DNA of the CDR3 is TGCAGTGCTAGACCGGGGGATACGCAGTATTTT. Its translation is CSARPGDTQYF.

The chain uses TRBV7-2 and TRBJ1-1, with D possibly matching TRBD1 (5 bases). Trimming left V 5 bases short and J 7 bases short, with 11 bases between. This CDR3 comprises 12 residues. The V gene's germline CDR1 is SGHTA and CDR2 FQGNSA. The CDR3: CASSPADSEAFF. The CDR3 DNA sequence: TGTGCCAGCAGCCCTGCTGACAGTGAAGCTTTCTTT.

CDR3 sequence reads: CASSLGTGRDEQFF. The CDR3 nucleotides read TGTGCCAGCAGCCTCGGGACAGGGCGGGATGAGCAGTTCTTC. V is TRBV11-1 and J is TRBJ2-1; 9 bases are shared with TRBD1. Germline values: CDR1 SGHAT, CDR2 FQDESV (reference sequence). Unmatched junction bases numbered 7, after V lost 5 bases and J lost 8 bases. The CDR3 covers 14 residues. Filled out from reference TRBV11-1 and TRBJ2-1, the complete variable domain reads EAEVAQSPRYKITEKSQAVAFWCDPISGHATLYWYRQILGQGPELLVQFQDESVVDDSQLPKDRFSAERLKGVDSTLKIQPAELGDSAMYLCASSLGTGRDEQFFGPGTRLTVL.

This chain uses TRBV10-3 with TRBJ1-4; D possibly corresponds to TRBD1 (6 bases). Looked up from germline, CDR1 is ENHRY and CDR2 is SYGVKD. Trimming left V 2 bases short and J 8 bases short, with 15 bases between. The CDR3 is made up of 15 amino acids. The CDR3 DNA sequence: TGTGCCATCAGTGAGCAAACAGGGTTGAGCGAAAAACTGTTTTTT. It codes for CAISEQTGLSEKLFF.

This chain joins TRBV4-2 and TRBJ2-7; the D is unclear. This CDR3 comprises 14 residues. CDR1 is LGHNA and CDR2 is YNFKEQ in the germline V gene. The V end was cut by 0 bases, the J end by 5 bases, with 11 bases between. CDR3 region: CASSQDLGDHEQYF. CDR3 sequence (DNA): TGTGCCAGCAGCCAAGACCTTGGAGACCACGAGCAGTACTTC.

The chain uses TRBV19 and TRBJ2-2; TRBD1 matches at 8 bases. CDR1 LNHDA and CDR2 SQIVND come from the germline V gene (reference sequence). V shed 5 bases, J shed 6 bases, and the junction held 5 bases outside the gene matches. This CDR3 comprises 14 residues. The CDR3 coding sequence is TGTGCCAGTAGTCAACAGGGGGGATCCGGGGAGCTGTTTTTT. It yields the protein CASSQQGGSGELFF.

This sequence joins TRBV3-1 (or the pseudogene TRBV3-2) and TRBJ2-3; 9 positions match TRBD2. V shed 4 bases and J 2 bases; nucleotides not matched to a gene: 7. CDR3 length: 16 residues. From germline, CDR1 is LGHDT and CDR2 YNNKEL (reference sequence). The CDR3 bases are TGTGCCAGCAGCCCCCGACTAGCGGCCCCCACAGATACGCAGTATTTT. Protein sequence: CASSPRLAAPTDTQYF.

The genes are TRBV7-6 and TRBJ2-5; 8 bases line up with TRBD2. This CDR3 contains 16 residues. Per germline, CDR1 SGHVS and CDR2 FNYEAQ. V lost 5 bases, J lost 5 bases, and 13 bases stayed unmatched. CDR3 nucleotides: TGTGCCAGCAGCCGACACTTACGGGAGGGCCGGGAGACCCAGTACTTC. Amino acid sequence: CASSRHLREGRETQYF.

The chain combines TRBV7-3 with TRBJ2-1; 7 bases line up with TRBD2. CDR3 length: 13 amino acids. Germline V lookup: CDR1 SGHTA, CDR2 FQGTGA. V gave up 6 bases and J gave up 9 bases; unmatched junction bases: 8. DNA of the CDR3: TGTGCCAGCAGTGGAACGGGAGGATTTGAGCAGTTCTTC. It encodes CASSGTGGFEQFF.

This clone has only one observation. This sequence joins TRBV6-6 and TRBJ2-1, with D hard to call. Germline values: CDR1 MNHNY, CDR2 SVGAGI (reference sequence). V lost 4 bases and J 8 bases, leaving 6 bases between the germline ends. The CDR3 is 11 residues long. CDR3 protein: CASSSRDEQFF. The CDR3 DNA sequence: TGTGCCAGCAGTTCTCGCGATGAGCAGTTCTTC.

The J gene is TRBJ1-5, the V gene TRBV28, with 9 nucleotides matching TRBD1. J lost 4 bases, V lost 5 bases, and 9 bases had no gene match. This CDR3 has 16 residues. The germline V gene encodes CDR1 MDHEN and CDR2 SYDVKM. CDR3 protein: CASSTPGQGPNQPQHF. CDR3 DNA: TGTGCCAGCAGTACCCCGGGACAGGGCCCTAATCAGCCCCAGCATTTT.